The T cell receptor delta chain described here comes from a study of γδ T cells in repeated Plasmodium falciparum infection. Study results and caveats: Waves of new clonotype selection appeared after repeated controlled infections in Vdelta2-negative, largely Vdelta1+, gammadelta T cells.

Unmatched junction bases numbered 22, after V lost 3 bases and J lost 2 bases. The CDR3 runs to 22 residues. Germline CDR1 TSWWSYY, CDR2 QGS. Vgamma9/Vdelta2+ and Vdelta2-negative gammadelta T cells were flow-sorted from PBMC for bulk sequencing. Regarding this clone: Its target is unknown. The translation of this DNA and the TCRdb protein of a much larger clone differ at residue 5, probably owing to a read error; the protein shown here is translated from the DNA.

TRG and TRD sequences were obtained from every sorted gammadelta sample. TCRdb made new clone calls on the multiplex PCR reads using CATT. The repertoire consists of 70,000 to 95,000 delta-chain clones, with roughly 1.4% occurring once and the leading ten covering 7% to 9.5%. The TCR originated in a pool of human donors (malaria-infected and uninfected, not separated). The gene calls are TRDV1 and TRDJ1; TRDD3 matches 12 bases. The sequencing input was gamma-delta T cells from blood. CDR3 amino acids: CALGDLQILWRTGGYLTDKLIF. The CDR3 region has the DNA TGTGCTCTTGGGGACCTTCAGATCCTATGGAGAACTGGGGGATACCTTACCGATAAACTCATCTTT.